This T cell receptor (beta chain) comes out of a study of blood T cell repertoires in COVID-19. This clone was seen only once. Other DNA sequences of this sample code for an identical CDR3. Data came from immunoSEQ multiplex PCR; TCRdb stores just in-frame clones and leaves some out. The table shows about 280,000 clones, with around 88% occurring only once. The CDR3 totals 12 residues. The V gene lost 2 bases and the J gene lost 4 bases, with 3 bases spanning the gap. Germline V gene sequence: CDR1 LNHDA, CDR2 SQIVND (reference sequence). The sample consisted of peripheral blood. This TCR came from a middle-aged man with acute or convalescent COVID-19. The V and J genes are TRBV19 and TRBJ1-3; D gene unclear. CDR3 in amino acids: CASSILGNTIYF. DNA of the CDR3: TGTGCCAGTAGTATACTCGGAAACACCATATATTTT.